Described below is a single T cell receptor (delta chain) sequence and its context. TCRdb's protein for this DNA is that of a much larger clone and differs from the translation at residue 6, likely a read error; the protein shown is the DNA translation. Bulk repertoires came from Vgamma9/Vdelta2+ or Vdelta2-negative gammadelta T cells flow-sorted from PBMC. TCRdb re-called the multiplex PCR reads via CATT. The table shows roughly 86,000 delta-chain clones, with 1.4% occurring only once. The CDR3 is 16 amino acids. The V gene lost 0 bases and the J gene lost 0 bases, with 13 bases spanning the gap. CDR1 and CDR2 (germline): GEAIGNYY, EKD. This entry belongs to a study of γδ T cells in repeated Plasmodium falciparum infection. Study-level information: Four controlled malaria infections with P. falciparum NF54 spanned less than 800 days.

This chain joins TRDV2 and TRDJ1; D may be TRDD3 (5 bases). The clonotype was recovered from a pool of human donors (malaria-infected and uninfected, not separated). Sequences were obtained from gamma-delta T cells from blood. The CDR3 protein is CACDTVGTLYTDKLIF. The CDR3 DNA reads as TGTGCCTGTGACACCGTGGGGACCCTGTACACCGATAAACTCATCTTT.